This T cell receptor (beta chain) was sequenced for a study of vaccination effects on CD4 cells after COVID-19. General study points: Convalescent patients were scarce, and early post-infection timepoints were absent.

On this clone itself: Its specificity is unknown.

The data were produced by immunoSEQ multiplex PCR, yet TCRdb's version contains in-frame clones alone and is incomplete. The sample lists tens of thousands of clones, less than 85% occurring once. Before sequencing, viral peptide pools were used by the ViraFEST assay to expand antigen-specific CD4+ T cells. CD4+ T cells were isolated after around ten days of culture. Vaccine administered to participants consisted of two doses of either BNT162b2 or mRNA-1273. IL-2 at 10 IU/ml and peptides at 9.5 to 10 ug/ml were added to cultured PBMC, a few million per well. The authors replaced half the medium with IL-2 medium on days 3 and 7. Germline loops: CDR1 SNHLY, CDR2 FYNNEI. This CDR3 spans 13 amino acids. The V end was cut by 3 bases, the J end by 1 base, with 6 bases between.

The source of this sequence is a human donor who received a COVID-19 vaccine. J is TRBJ1-1 and V is TRBV2; unclear D gene. Sequences were derived from CD4+ T cells from PBMCs cultured with SARS-CoV-2 spike peptides, sampled after COVID-19 vaccination. The CDR3 sequence is CASSDQENTEAFF. The CDR3 nucleotides are TGTGCCAGCAGTGATCAGGAGAACACTGAAGCTTTCTTT.